These 28 T cell receptor beta chains came from one sample sequenced in a study of CD8 T cells in ankylosing spondylitis. Each CDR3 protein is one row after TCRdb ran MiXCR on the 5' RACE reads. The profile covers about 360,000 distinct CDR3 sequences, with approximately 20% appearing a single time and about an eighth taken by the ten largest. The sample was blood, either unsorted or a sorted T cell fraction (not recorded which). The origin of the receptors is a male donor with ankylosing spondylitis or in good health (not recorded which).

Ten or more counts support this clonotype. The junction and the germline gene differ at one end; a read error may be behind it. This chain uses TRBV3-1 with TRBJ2-1, with D perhaps matching TRBD1 (6 bases). The germline V gene has CDR1 LGHDT and CDR2 YNNKEL (reference sequence). The length of the CDR3 is 15 residues. Written as DNA, the CDR3 is TGTGCCAGCAGTCAAGACAGGAGCTCCTACAATGAGCAGTTCTTC. It is translated as CASSQDRSSYNEQFF.

This clonotype occurred once. This chain joins TRBV20-1 and TRBJ2-3, with 11 bases matching TRBD2. The ends lost 6 bases at V and 5 bases at J; junction bases unmatched: 10. Germline V lookup: CDR1 DFQATT, CDR2 SNEGSKA (reference sequence). The CDR3 spans 15 residues. For the CDR3, the DNA is TGCAGTGCAGGGAGTAGCGGGGGGGCCTTAGATACGCAGTATTTT. This translates into CSAGSSGGALDTQYF.

The V and J genes are TRBV20-1 and TRBJ2-1, with 8 bases identical to TRBD1. After removal of 6 bases from V and 8 bases from J, the junction contained 15 bases not matched to a gene. Germline lookup yields CDR1 DFQATT and CDR2 SNEGSKA (reference sequence). This CDR3 region has 15 residues. CDR3 loop: CSARVDRAEGYEQFF. CDR3 nucleotides: TGCAGTGCCCGAGTGGACAGGGCAGAGGGCTATGAGCAGTTCTTC.

The chain has TRBV2 and TRBJ2-7, with 8 nucleotides matching TRBD2. Germline V CDR1 and CDR2: SNHLY, FYNNEI. The CDR3 extends over 14 amino acids. Trimming removed 7 bases from V and 6 bases from J; junction bases left unmatched: 11. DNA for the CDR3: TGTGCCAGCACAAGACCGGGAGGGAATACCGAGCAGTACTTC. Its protein product is CASTRPGGNTEQYF.

DNA of the CDR3: TGTGCCAGCAACTTTGGGGGGGACAGACTGGAGACCCAGTACTTC. It yields the protein CASNFGGDRLETQYF. The V call is TRBV12-3 or TRBV12-4, the J call TRBJ2-5, with D perhaps matching TRBD1 or TRBD2 (7 bases each). Trimming cost V 7 bases and J 5 bases, with 20 bases left between them. This CDR3 comprises 15 residues.

This clonotype appeared a few times. The rearrangement uses TRBV7-9 and TRBJ2-3; D is tentatively TRBD1 or TRBD2 (5 bases each). Trimming took off 4 bases at V and 6 bases at J, with 23 bases between the two ends. The CDR3 contains 17 residues. Per the germline V gene, CDR1 is SEHNR and CDR2 is FQNEAQ (reference sequence). The CDR3 reads CASSWTHGTPGFDTQYF. The DNA for the CDR3 is TGTGCCAGCAGCTGGACCCACGGGACCCCCGGGTTTGATACGCAGTATTTT. Together with reference TRBV7-9 and TRBJ2-3, the CDR3 gives the full variable domain: DTGVSQNPRHKITKRGQNVTFRCDPISEHNRLYWYRQTLGQGPEFLTYFQNEAQLEKSRLLSDRFSAERPKGSFSTLEIQRTEQGDSAMYLCASSWTHGTPGFDTQYFGPGTRLTVL.

This clonotype turned up a few times. The J gene is TRBJ2-7, the V gene TRBV5-1; perhaps TRBD1 as D (6 bases). Germline lookup yields CDR1 SGHRS and CDR2 YFSETQ. This CDR3 has 16 residues. V gave up 4 bases and J gave up 2 bases, with 19 bases separating them. CDR3: CASSLPSTGLTYEQYF. CDR3 sequence (DNA): TGCGCCAGCAGCCTCCCTTCGACAGGCTTGACCTACGAGCAGTACTTC.

The chain is built from TRBV10-3 and TRBJ2-5; a weak D match, TRBD2 (7 bases). V was pared by 10 bases and J by 3 bases, with 18 bases between. Germline V gives CDR1 ENHRY, CDR2 SYGVKD. The CDR3 length is 14 residues. CDR3: CATGGRGPEETQYF. In DNA, the CDR3 is TGTGCCACCGGGGGGCGGGGGCCCGAAGAGACCCAGTACTTC.

V and J are TRBV28 and TRBJ2-5; D possibly uses TRBD1 or TRBD2 (5 bases each). In germline, CDR1 is MDHEN, CDR2 SYDVKM. With 3 bases removed from V and 5 bases from J, the gap between germline ends came to 16 bases. The CDR3 spans 15 residues. CDR3 bases: TGTGCCAGCAGTTTCGGGGTGGGGGAAGCGGAGACCCAGTACTTC. It codes for CASSFGVGEAETQYF.

This clonotype was counted between two and nine times. This sequence joins TRBV5-6 and TRBJ1-2; D is possibly TRBD1 (6 bases). The CDR3 loop spans 13 amino acids. Germline CDR1 reads SGHDT; CDR2 reads YYEEEE. Trimming cost V 5 bases and J 7 bases, with 15 bases left between them. The CDR3 DNA reads as TGTGCCAGCAGAGAAACAGGGATCTCTGGCTACACCTTC. This translates into CASRETGISGYTF. The entire variable domain, with the rest obtained from reference TRBV5-6 and TRBJ1-2, is as follows: DAGVTQSPTHLIKTRGQQVTLRCSPKSGHDTVSWYQQALGQGPQFIFQYYEEEERQRGNFPDRFSGHQFPNYSSELNVNALLLGDSALYLCASRETGISGYTFGSGTRLTVV.

The table lists this clonotype with a few counts. V and J are TRBV12-3 or TRBV12-4 and TRBJ2-7, with 9 bases identical to TRBD2. The CDR3 has 13 residues. V shed 5 bases and J 5 bases; nucleotides not matched to a gene: 4. As DNA, the CDR3 is TGTGCCAGCAGTCCGGGACTAGCCCACGAGCAGTACTTC. Its protein product is CASSPGLAHEQYF.

The chain is built from TRBV28 and TRBJ1-2; D is unresolved. Looked up from germline, CDR1 is MDHEN and CDR2 is SYDVKM. Trimming shortened V by 5 bases and J by 1 base, and 11 bases separated the two germline ends. The CDR3 extends over 14 amino acids. The CDR3 DNA reads as TGTGCCAGCAGTCCACAGAGATATAACTATGGCTACACCTTC. It encodes CASSPQRYNYGYTF.

The table lists this clonotype with a few counts. CDR3 protein: CASSLGGYYEQYF. The CDR3 bases are TGTGCCAGCAGCTTGGGAGGGTACTACGAGCAGTACTTC. The rearrangement links TRBV5-5 to TRBJ2-7, with D maybe TRBD2 (5 bases). The germline V and J ends were trimmed by 0 bases and 3 bases, with 7 bases remaining between them. Per the germline V gene, CDR1 is SGHKS and CDR2 is YYEKEE (reference sequence). The CDR3 contains 13 residues.

Only a few counts were recorded for this clonotype. The chain recombines TRBV6-1 with TRBJ2-1; D possibly corresponds to TRBD1 (5 bases). Trimming took off 0 bases at V and 3 bases at J, with 9 bases between the two ends. The CDR3 contains 15 residues. CDR1 is MNHNS and CDR2 is SASEGT in the germline V gene. The CDR3 here is CASSEAQGFYNEQFF. The CDR3 DNA reads as TGTGCCAGCAGTGAAGCGCAGGGTTTCTACAATGAGCAGTTCTTC.

This clonotype was detected only a few times. The chain has TRBV4-1 and TRBJ1-4; D is unclear. The germline V gene encodes CDR1 MGHRA and CDR2 YSYEKL. V gave up 1 base and J gave up 3 bases, with 9 bases separating them. CDR3 length equals 15 residues. The DNA of the CDR3 is TGCGCCAGCAGCCAAGGGCCTAGCCCTAATGAAAAACTGTTTTTT. It codes for CASSQGPSPNEKLFF.

This clonotype was counted a few times. This chain joins TRBV10-3 and TRBJ1-5; weak D call: TRBD1 (6 bases). Between the trimmed V and J ends, which lost 1 base and 4 bases, there was a span of 20 bases. CDR3 length: 18 residues. The germline V gene has CDR1 ENHRY and CDR2 SYGVKD. CDR3 region: CAISEFGTFGPKNQPQHF. The CDR3 nucleotides read TGTGCCATCAGTGAGTTTGGGACATTTGGTCCCAAAAATCAGCCCCAGCATTTT.

This clonotype was counted only a few times. This CDR3 is CASSFVVGVEQFF. CDR3 DNA: TGTGCCAGCAGTTTTGTGGTAGGGGTTGAGCAGTTCTTC. The chain links TRBV27 to TRBJ2-1; maybe TRBD1 (5 bases). V was pared by 3 bases and J by 9 bases, with 12 bases between. CDR1 and CDR2 (germline): MNHEY, SMNVEV (reference sequence). The CDR3 loop spans 13 amino acids.

V usage is TRBV6-1 and J usage is TRBJ2-3; 7 bases are shared with TRBD2. The CDR3 extends over 14 amino acids. Trimming took 8 bases from V and 2 from J; bases not matched to a gene: 7. The germline gives CDR1 MNHNS, CDR2 SASEGT. The CDR3 bases are TGTGCCAGCCAAACTAGCGTTCCCACAGATACGCAGTATTTT. Encoded protein: CASQTSVPTDTQYF.

Of note for this clonotype: Its ends do not fully match the called genes, so a read error is possible. The gene calls are TRBV4-1 and TRBJ2-3; either TRBD1 or TRBD2 may supply D (5 bases each). The CDR3 covers 13 residues. Germline V lookup: CDR1 MGHRA, CDR2 YSYEKL. The CDR3 DNA sequence: TGCGCCACCAGCGACGGGGCCACAGATACGCAGTATTTT. Its protein product is CATSDGATDTQYF.

The V gene is TRBV12-3 or TRBV12-4, the J gene TRBJ2-5, with 9 bases lining up with TRBD1. Losses at the gene ends were 6 bases for V and 5 bases for J; bases not matched to a gene: 4. CDR3 length equals 13 residues. CDR3 region: CASRGTGPETQYF. The CDR3 DNA reads as TGTGCCAGCAGGGGGACAGGGCCGGAGACCCAGTACTTC.

Only a few counts were recorded for this clonotype. The rearrangement links TRBV4-1 to TRBJ2-2; D might be TRBD2 (5 bases). Germline CDR1 is MGHRA and CDR2 is YSYEKL. V lost 9 bases to trimming and J lost 6 bases, with 14 bases between them. The CDR3 runs to 13 residues. The CDR3 DNA sequence: TGCGCCAGTCGCCGGGCGGGTGCCGGGGAGCTGTTTTTT. Translating gives CASRRAGAGELFF.

This chain links TRBV7-9 with TRBJ2-7; D might be TRBD1 (6 bases). Germline V gives CDR1 SEHNR, CDR2 FQNEAQ (reference sequence). V lost 1 base, J lost 0 bases, and 10 bases lay in between. The CDR3 loop spans 15 amino acids. CDR3 DNA sequence: TGTGCCAGCAGCTTAGTGGGGGCGGGCTCCTACGAGCAGTACTTC. As protein: CASSLVGAGSYEQYF.

This rearrangement joins TRBV20-1 to TRBJ2-3, with TRBD1 as a possible D gene (6 bases). The CDR3 has 15 residues. Germline lookup yields CDR1 DFQATT and CDR2 SNEGSKA (reference sequence). The ends were cut back, 0 bases at V and 0 bases at J, with 10 bases in the middle. For the CDR3, the DNA is TGCAGTGCTAGAGACTGGGGACAAAGCACAGATACGCAGTATTTT. This codes for CSARDWGQSTDTQYF.

The chain has TRBV2 and TRBJ2-5; possibly TRBD2 for D (5 bases). V gave up 8 bases and J gave up 9 bases, with 22 bases separating them. The CDR3 length is 14 residues. Per germline, CDR1 SNHLY and CDR2 FYNNEI. The CDR3 sequence: CASAHNDYPLPQYF. DNA of the CDR3: TGTGCCAGCGCCCATAACGACTACCCCTTACCCCAGTACTTC.

V usage is TRBV7-6 and J usage is TRBJ2-5, with TRBD2 identical over 9 bases. This CDR3 is built from 16 residues. V lost 0 bases, J lost 5 bases, and 7 bases stayed unmatched. From germline, CDR1 is SGHVS and CDR2 FNYEAQ. CDR3 residues: CASSLAAGGPRETQYF. Written as DNA, the CDR3 is TGTGCCAGCAGCTTAGCCGCGGGGGGGCCTAGGGAGACCCAGTACTTC.

The chain is built from TRBV20-1 and TRBJ2-7; TRBD1 aligns across 7 bases. Trimming at V came to 5 bases and at J to 3 bases, leaving 7 bases not matched to a gene. The CDR3 is 13 amino acids. CDR1 and CDR2 from the germline V gene are DFQATT and SNEGSKA (reference sequence). CDR3 residues: CSADDREYYEQYF. The CDR3 DNA follows: TGCAGTGCTGACGACAGGGAGTACTACGAGCAGTACTTC.

This clonotype was observed many times. The chain recombines TRBV27 with TRBJ2-2, with 9 positions matching TRBD2. The CDR3 spans 14 residues. After removal of 6 bases from V and 4 bases from J, the junction contained 3 bases not matched to a gene. Germline assignment: CDR1 MNHEY and CDR2 SMNVEV (reference sequence). DNA of the CDR3: TGTGCCAGCAGGGTAGCGGGGGCCACCGGGGAGCTGTTTTTT. As protein: CASRVAGATGELFF.

The chain is built from TRBV5-6 and TRBJ1-2, with TRBD1 matching 7 bases. Germline CDR1 SGHDT, CDR2 YYEEEE. This CDR3 comprises 13 residues. V dropped 4 bases and J dropped 7; count of bases not matched to a gene: 7. CDR3 sequence: CASSPETGAGYTF. CDR3 in DNA: TGTGCCAGCAGCCCGGAAACAGGGGCTGGCTACACCTTC. Filled out from reference TRBV5-6 and TRBJ1-2, the complete variable domain reads DAGVTQSPTHLIKTRGQQVTLRCSPKSGHDTVSWYQQALGQGPQFIFQYYEEEERQRGNFPDRFSGHQFPNYSSELNVNALLLGDSALYLCASSPETGAGYTFGSGTRLTVV.